In this sample, the clone carrying this T cell receptor (beta chain) turned up a few times. Antigen: not known. The data were obtained in a study of T-cell memory formation after mild COVID-19. Findings and caveats of the study: Contracting clones from day 15 to 85 showed balanced CD4/CD8; later expanders favored CD4+. Among contracting clones, CD4+ were mainly CM/EM and CD8+ enriched in EMRA.

CDR3 length equals 14 residues. Germline V gene sequence: CDR1 SQVTM, CDR2 ANQGSEA. With 3 bases removed from V and 4 bases from J, the gap between germline ends came to 14 bases. TCR alpha and TCR beta cDNA libraries carrying sample barcodes and UMIs came from 5'RACE with constant-segment primers. TCRdb recomputed calls from the 5' RACE reads with MiXCR, one row per CDR3 protein. The table includes approximately 410,000 distinct CDR3 sequences, around 22% detected once. The specimen was PBMCs or a T cell subset sorted from them (not recorded which). This receptor was identified in an adult woman who had mild COVID-19 (a few samples of this study predate the infection). Cell type and time point are not known. This rearrangement joins TRBV29-1 to TRBJ2-3, with D hard to call. The CDR3 region has the DNA TGCAGCGTTGAGGCCCTCTATTCCTCAGATACGCAGTATTTT. This encodes CSVEALYSSDTQYF.